The 22 T cell receptor beta chains below come from one sample, sequenced in a study of graft-versus-host responses after intestinal transplantation. Clones were read by immunoSEQ multiplex PCR, and TCRdb kept only the in-frame ones, dropping some. The sample records around 99,000 clones, about 92% being singletons. These TCRs' antigens remain unknown. Sample: unstimulated CD8+ T cells sorted from spleen or lymph node cells, taken before intestinal transplant. Receptors originate from a human donor who received an intestinal transplant.

This clone was seen a handful of times. This sequence joins TRBV27 and TRBJ1-1; possible D gene TRBD1, 6 bases. Between the trimmed V and J ends, which lost 4 bases and 4 bases, there was a span of 10 bases. This CDR3 contains 13 residues. Germline assignment: CDR1 MNHEY and CDR2 SMNVEV (reference sequence). In DNA form, the CDR3 reads TGTGCCAGCAGTTGGGGGCAAGGCACTGAAGCTTTCTTT. This encodes CASSWGQGTEAFF.

A word on this clone: The same CDR3 can be traced to other DNA sequences in this sample. The chain employs TRBV19 and TRBJ2-7, with 7 positions matching TRBD1. The CDR3 is 15 amino acids. Germline values: CDR1 LNHDA, CDR2 SQIVND (reference sequence). V was pared by 1 base and J by 0 bases, with 3 bases of the junction left unmatched. The CDR3 DNA reads as TGTGCCAGTAGTATAGCCGGGACAGACTCCTACGAGCAGTACTTC. Protein product: CASSIAGTDSYEQYF.

V gene TRBV11-2 combines with J gene TRBJ2-7; D is unresolved. There are 13 residues in the CDR3. Per germline, CDR1 SGHAT and CDR2 FQNNGV. Trimming removed 5 bases at V and 4 bases at J, with 12 bases between. CDR3 in amino acids: CASSPTVGYEQYF. The CDR3 DNA reads as TGTGCCAGCAGCCCAACAGTCGGTTACGAGCAGTACTTC.

This sequence joins TRBV6-8 and TRBJ2-7, with TRBD1 identical over 7 bases. Germline V gene data show CDR1 as MNHGY and CDR2 as SAAAGT. Unmatched junction bases numbered 5, after V lost 7 bases and J lost 5 bases. The CDR3 contains 12 residues. In DNA form, the CDR3 reads TGTGCCAGCAATACACAGGGGAACGAGCAGTACTTC. Its protein is CASNTQGNEQYF.

V gene TRBV30 combines with J gene TRBJ1-2; D remains unclear. The germline CDR1 and CDR2 sequences are GTSNPN and SVGIG (reference sequence). Trimming left V 4 bases short and J 5 bases short, with 8 bases between. The CDR3 has 11 residues. CDR3 coding DNA: TGTGCCTGGAAGCAGGATTATGGCTACACCTTC. Protein product: CAWKQDYGYTF.

The chain carries TRBV30 and TRBJ2-1, with D possibly being TRBD1 (6 bases). V lost 5 bases, J lost 4 bases, and 15 bases lay in between. This CDR3 has 14 amino acids. Germline V gene data show CDR1 as GTSNPN and CDR2 as SVGIG (reference sequence). The CDR3 coding sequence is TGTGCCTGGGGTCCCGGGACATCATACAATGAGCAGTTCTTC. Protein: CAWGPGTSYNEQFF.

The chain employs TRBV5-6 and TRBJ1-1, with a tentative D call TRBD1 (6 bases). The CDR3 covers 13 residues. Trimming removed 4 bases from V and 1 base from J, with 8 bases in between. CDR1 and CDR2 from the germline V gene are SGHDT and YYEEEE. The chain's CDR3 is CASSQGGNTEAFF. Written as DNA, the CDR3 is TGTGCCAGCAGCCAAGGGGGGAACACTGAAGCTTTCTTT.

The rearrangement links TRBV4-3 to TRBJ2-7, with 9 bases lining up with TRBD2. Germline CDR1 reads LGHNA; CDR2 reads YSLEER. This CDR3 spans 15 amino acids. After removal of 0 bases from V and 6 bases from J, the junction contained 6 bases not matched to a gene. CDR3 coding DNA: TGCGCCAGCAGCCAAGATCTTGGACTAGCGTCCGAGCAGTACTTC. This gives the protein CASSQDLGLASEQYF.

The V call is TRBV6-5, the J call TRBJ2-1; tentative D call: TRBD1 (5 bases). V was clipped by 0 bases and J by 7 bases, with 16 bases between them. Germline CDR1 is MNHEY and CDR2 is SVGAGI. The CDR3 length is 16 residues. The CDR3: CASSYSSAGLGNEQFF. For the CDR3, the DNA is TGTGCCAGCAGTTACTCGAGTGCAGGGTTGGGGAATGAGCAGTTCTTC.

J is TRBJ2-1 and V is TRBV4-3; D is perhaps TRBD1 (7 bases). The germline V gene encodes CDR1 LGHNA and CDR2 YSLEER. The germline V and J ends were trimmed by 1 base and 0 bases, with 16 bases remaining between them. The CDR3 has 18 amino acids. The CDR3 region has the DNA TGCGCCAGCAGCCAAGGCCAGGGGGGCCCGTACTCCTACAATGAGCAGTTCTTC. This translates into CASSQGQGGPYSYNEQFF.

This clone showed up just once. This sequence joins TRBV11-2 and TRBJ2-7; D perhaps matches TRBD1 (5 bases). Deletions cut 0 bases from V and 4 bases from J, with 10 bases between. Germline V gives CDR1 SGHAT, CDR2 FQNNGV. The CDR3 totals 14 residues. This CDR3 is CASSLETRVYEQYF. The CDR3 region has the DNA TGTGCCAGCAGCTTAGAGACCAGGGTATACGAGCAGTACTTC.

The chain recombines TRBV4-3 with TRBJ2-1; tentative D call: TRBD2 (6 bases). The CDR3 consists of 15 residues. Trimming pared 4 bases from V and 4 bases from J, leaving 14 bases between. Per germline, CDR1 LGHNA and CDR2 YSLEER. Here the CDR3 reads CASSPSGGGYNEQFF. The CDR3 DNA follows: TGCGCCAGCAGCCCTTCCGGTGGGGGGTACAATGAGCAGTTCTTC.

The chain combines TRBV19 with TRBJ2-1, with D unresolved. V lost 2 bases and J lost 4, with 6 bases in between. Germline assignment: CDR1 LNHDA and CDR2 SQIVND (reference sequence). CDR3 size: 13 residues. The CDR3 protein is CASSISRYNEQFF. As DNA, the CDR3 is TGTGCCAGTAGTATAAGCAGGTACAATGAGCAGTTCTTC.

This clone was observed a single time. V gene TRBV9 combines with J gene TRBJ2-1, with 13 nucleotides matching TRBD2. The CDR3 sequence is 18 residues long. Looked up from germline, CDR1 is SGDLS and CDR2 is YYNGEE. V shed 4 bases, J shed 3 bases, and the junction held 10 bases outside the gene matches. Here the CDR3 DNA reads TGTGCCAGCAGCCCGACCCCAGGACTAGCGGGGGTCTACAATGAGCAGTTCTTC. Its protein is CASSPTPGLAGVYNEQFF. Full variable domain (rest looked up from reference TRBV9 and TRBJ2-1): DSGVTQTPKHLITATGQRVTLRCSPRSGDLSVYWYQQSLDQGLQFLIQYYNGEERAKGNILERFSAQQFPDLHSELNLSSLELGDSALYFCASSPTPGLAGVYNEQFFGPGTRLTVL.

The chain carries TRBV4-3 and TRBJ1-1, with 10 bases lining up with TRBD1. The CDR3 totals 15 residues. J gave up 11 bases and V 0 bases, and 9 bases lay outside the gene matches. Germline V gene lookup returns CDR1 LGHNA and CDR2 YSLEER. The CDR3 coding sequence is TGCGCCAGCAGCCAAGATCGACAGGGGGCGCCGGGGGCTTTCTTT. Residues: CASSQDRQGAPGAFF.

The V call is TRBV7-6, the J call TRBJ1-1; D gene unclear. CDR1 is SGHVS, CDR2 FNYEAQ, per germline. V lost 0 bases, J lost 4 bases, and 6 bases lay in between. The CDR3 contains 13 residues. CDR3 DNA: TGTGCCAGCAGCTTAGCTCTTGTCACTGAAGCTTTCTTT. Residues: CASSLALVTEAFF.

This clone has a handful of counts. The chain combines TRBV7-9 with TRBJ2-7, with 8 nucleotides matching TRBD1. CDR1 and CDR2 (germline): SEHNR, FQNEAQ (reference sequence). The length of the CDR3 is 13 residues. Losses at the gene ends were 10 bases for V and 3 bases for J; bases not matched to a gene: 8. CDR3 bases: TGTGCCACCGAAGGACAGGGCCTCTACGAGCAGTACTTC. Protein product: CATEGQGLYEQYF.

The V call is TRBV2, the J call TRBJ1-2; 7 positions match TRBD1. Germline CDR1 and CDR2: SNHLY and FYNNEI. J was trimmed by 4 bases and V by 3 bases; bases with no gene match: 5. The CDR3 is 14 residues long. The CDR3, as DNA: TGTGCCAGCAGTGACGTCAGGGGGATCTATGGCTACACCTTC. This translates into CASSDVRGIYGYTF.

The V and J genes are TRBV27 and TRBJ2-7; D might be TRBD2 (7 bases). Germline V gives CDR1 MNHEY, CDR2 SMNVEV (reference sequence). The ends were cut back, 0 bases at V and 0 bases at J, with 12 bases in the middle. CDR3 length: 16 amino acids. The DNA of the CDR3 is TGTGCCAGCAGTTTATCGGGGGGGCTTTCCTCCTACGAGCAGTACTTC. This sequence encodes CASSLSGGLSSYEQYF.

J is TRBJ2-7 and V is TRBV2, with 7 bases lining up with TRBD1. With 2 bases clipped from V and 2 bases from J, the junction kept 6 bases outside the gene matches. CDR1 is SNHLY and CDR2 is FYNNEI in the germline V gene. The CDR3 is made up of 15 amino acids. The CDR3: CASSESRDSPYEQYF. CDR3 nucleotides: TGTGCCAGCAGTGAATCCCGGGACAGTCCCTACGAGCAGTACTTC.

The J gene is TRBJ1-1, the V gene TRBV19; 7 nucleotides line up with TRBD1. The CDR3 is made up of 12 amino acids. J gave up 4 bases and V 10 bases, and 6 bases lay outside the gene matches. Germline CDR1 reads LNHDA; CDR2 reads SQIVND (reference sequence). The CDR3 coding sequence is TGTGCCACCCGGGACAGCCGCACTGAAGCTTTCTTT. This encodes CATRDSRTEAFF.

CDR3 DNA sequence: TGTGCCAGCAGTCCAGTGAACACCGGGGAGCTGTTTTTT. Its protein product is CASSPVNTGELFF. The chain couples TRBV6-5 to TRBJ2-2, with D hard to call. V was trimmed by 5 bases and J by 1 base, leaving 5 bases between them. Germline lookup yields CDR1 MNHEY and CDR2 SVGAGI. CDR3 length: 13 amino acids.